Listed below are T cell receptor beta chains from one sample, sequenced in a study of monozygotic twins with inflammatory bowel disease. TCRdb reprocessed the 5' RACE reads, with one entry per CDR3 protein and no DNA. The clone table shows 150,000 or so distinct CDR3 sequences, with the ten largest holding 7.4%. Sequenced material: blood. The receptors originated from a human donor with ulcerative colitis or Crohn's disease, or a healthy co-twin of an affected twin (not recorded which). Each CDR3 is given with its conserved first and last residue. Part of the rows lack a size; the others show once, few, many or a class for expanded clones.

-	TRBV12-3/TRBV12-4	TRBJ1-2	CASRRTGDYGYTF
-	TRBV10-3	TRBJ2-1	CAISEYGTSGRHEQFF
-	TRBV5-4	TRBJ2-1	CASSLRGAKSNEQFF
-	TRBV27	TRBJ1-2	CASSTRRGDGYGYTF
-	TRBV6-4	TRBJ2-7	CASSEQGGPYEQYF
-	TRBV6-2/TRBV6-3	TRBJ1-5	CASSYGGTQPQHF
-	TRBV5-1	TRBJ1-2	CASSYGQGVQYGYTF
-	TRBV7-6	TRBJ2-2	CASSLGTSGLPGELFF
-	TRBV7-2	TRBJ1-6	CASPSDSRNYNSPLHF
-	TRBV12-3/TRBV12-4	TRBJ2-1	CASRLGTGGHNEQFF
-	TRBV12-3/TRBV12-4	TRBJ1-2	CASSPRGSLYGYTF
-	TRBV24-1	TRBJ1-2	CATSDGRLYGYTF
-	TRBV6-5	TRBJ1-1	CASSWGQVGTEAFF
-	TRBV7-7	TRBJ2-5	CASSLGGRPVGETQYF
-	TRBV7-2	TRBJ2-1	CASSLIRGGQDEQFF
-	TRBV5-1	TRBJ2-3	CASSTSEDTQYF
-	TRBV18	TRBJ2-1	CASSPLSGGSSYNEQFF
-	TRBV10-2	TRBJ2-1	CASSEAAGLYNEQFF
-	TRBV12-3/TRBV12-4	TRBJ2-5	CASGPLHQETQYF
-	TRBV7-2	TRBJ2-5	CASSPGQASGTQYF
-	TRBV29-1	TRBJ2-4	CSAVGGLANIQYF
-	TRBV20-1	TRBJ2-7	CSVPTALPNEQYF
-	TRBV6-6	TRBJ2-5	CASSYGSKQETQYF
-	TRBV3-1	TRBJ1-6	CASTQAERINSPLHF
-	TRBV5-4	TRBJ2-6	CASSLAVLGIAPVSGANVLTF
-	TRBV5-4	TRBJ2-2	CASSIGGRAGTGELFF
-	TRBV5-6	TRBJ2-1	CASSRGPDEQFF
-	TRBV19	TRBJ1-3	CASSMRSAAGMVENTIYF
-	TRBV20-1	TRBJ2-4	CSAHLTGENIQYF
medium-sized	TRBV27	TRBJ2-1	CASFGRTGEQFF
-	TRBV6-1	TRBJ1-6	CASRSSTGGYNSPLHF
-	TRBV3-1	TRBJ1-4	CASSQRTVNEKLFF
-	TRBV7-9	TRBJ2-7	CASSLTGGAEQYF
-	TRBV7-6	TRBJ2-7	CASSSSGDYEQYF
-	TRBV20-1	TRBJ2-1	CSAPTRNEQFF
-	TRBV19	TRBJ1-2	CASSEYNTGNGYTF
-	TRBV7-9	TRBJ2-3	CASSLPSSGRTTDTQYF
-	TRBV5-1	TRBJ2-7	CASSPGFGYEQYF
-	TRBV7-9	TRBJ1-3	CASSSDPQGGNTIYF
-	TRBV7-9	TRBJ2-3	CASSLDQGRTDTQYF
-	TRBV5-1	TRBJ1-5	CASSLGDRRVEFQHF
-	TRBV11-2	TRBJ1-1	CASSSGKHTEAFF